The following is a T cell receptor beta chain sequence with its context. Its antigen is unidentified. This CDR3 has 13 residues. The V and J ends lost 5 bases and 4 bases, in that order; junction bases with no gene match: 2. Germline V gene lookup returns CDR1 MNHEY and CDR2 SMNVEV (reference sequence). This specimen belongs to a study of cytomegalovirus exposure and HLA in healthy donors. Findings and limits, study-wide: It was approximately 160 TCR beta chains that were listed as cytomegalovirus-associated. Reports described diagnosis of cytomegalovirus status by the classifier as highly specific and sensitive.

Only in-frame clones appear in the TCRdb table, and some are missing; sequencing was by immunoSEQ multiplex PCR. The top ten clones hold 1% of a sample with over 250,000 clones, approximately 86% of them seen once. The V gene is TRBV27, the J gene TRBJ1-5; 7 positions match TRBD1. Input material: PBMCs. The TCR was taken from a woman under 30 in good health and CMV-seronegative. The CDR3 reads CASSRQGNQPQHF. In DNA, the CDR3 is TGTGCCAGCAGTAGACAGGGTAATCAGCCCCAGCATTTT.